The clone carrying this TCR beta chain was observed once. Its antigen is not identified. TCRdb keeps only in-frame clones here, not all; method: immunoSEQ multiplex PCR. The sample holds tens of thousands of clones; 84% are singletons and the top ten take about 19%. The data originate from a study of identifying expanded T cells in peripheral blood. Collection occurred without any documented infections or immune events in donors. Overall study results and limits: Variance in clone template counts between approximately two-week samples significantly increased with total template count across all healthy donors. About 1.3 clones differed between technical replicates, versus approximately 16 and 20 over time.

The CDR3 sequence is 16 residues long. The germline CDR1 and CDR2 sequences are SGDLS and YYNGEE. V was trimmed by 0 bases and J by 7 bases, leaving 17 bases between them. This receptor was obtained from a person aged 18-70 years in good health. This chain joins TRBV9 and TRBJ2-1; D possibly matches TRBD1 or TRBD2 (5 bases each). Sequences were obtained from blood. CDR3 loop: CASSVATGWGNNEQFF. The CDR3 coding sequence is TGTGCCAGCAGCGTAGCTACGGGGTGGGGGAATAATGAGCAGTTCTTC.